These 8 T cell receptor beta chains were all obtained from the same sample, sequenced in a study of Ad26.COV2.S vaccination and SARS-CoV-2 variants. The repertoire was sequenced with immunoSEQ multiplex PCR; TCRdb's copy has only in-frame clones and lacks some. The data hold a few hundred thousand clones, with roughly 85% observed a single time. Treatment here: roughly 19 received Ad26.COV2.S at low or high dose, single or two shots; about 5 received placebo; per-sample allocation not given. Material that was analyzed had been drawn on day 63 after the first vaccine or placebo injection. The starting material was peripheral blood, obtained in a trial of Ad26.COV2.S vaccine versus placebo. Receptor source: a person aged 18-65 years who received the Ad26.COV2.S COVID-19 vaccine or a placebo.

This chain uses TRBV5-1 with TRBJ2-6, with 11 nucleotides matching TRBD1. Germline CDR1 reads SGHRS; CDR2 reads YFSETQ. The CDR3 loop spans 18 amino acids. With V trimmed by 5 bases and J by 0 bases, 7 bases remained unmatched. The CDR3 here is CASRRTGGLISGANVLTF. CDR3 nucleotide sequence: TGCGCCAGCAGACGGACAGGGGGCCTAATCTCTGGGGCCAACGTCCTGACTTTC.

The V gene is TRBV19, the J gene TRBJ2-1; D is undetermined. The V gene's germline CDR1 is LNHDA and CDR2 SQIVND (reference sequence). V lost 0 bases to trimming and J lost 5 bases, with 17 bases between them. This CDR3 is built from 17 residues. Here the CDR3 reads CASSIDGRRPLDNEQFF. CDR3 nucleotide sequence: TGTGCCAGTAGTATAGATGGCCGACGGCCTTTAGACAATGAGCAGTTCTTC.

The V gene is TRBV20-1, the J gene TRBJ2-7; 12 nucleotides match TRBD2. Per the germline V gene, CDR1 is DFQATT and CDR2 is SNEGSKA (reference sequence). This CDR3 contains 17 residues. J was trimmed by 0 bases and V by 3 bases; bases with no gene match: 9. The CDR3 coding sequence is TGCAGTGCTAGTCGGGGGACTAGCGGGTCTAGCTCCTACGAGCAGTACGTC. Its protein is CSASRGTSGSSSYEQYV.

The chain has TRBV5-6 and TRBJ2-5; D uncertain. V lost 4 bases, J lost 1 base, and 14 bases lay in between. Germline V gene data show CDR1 as SGHDT and CDR2 as YYEEEE. This CDR3 has 15 amino acids. The CDR3 spells CASSEKPGPQETQYF. The CDR3 nucleotides are TGTGCCAGCAGCGAGAAGCCGGGTCCCCAAGAGACCCAGTACTTC.

As DNA, the CDR3 is TGTGCCAGTAGTAGGGGCGACAGGGGGCGAAACACTGAAGCTTTCTTT. Translating it yields CASSRGDRGRNTEAFF. The chain uses TRBV19 and TRBJ1-1, with TRBD1 matching over 10 bases. Trimming took 4 bases from V and 2 from J; bases not matched to a gene: 7. CDR3 size: 16 residues. Per germline, CDR1 LNHDA and CDR2 SQIVND (reference sequence).

The rearrangement links TRBV12-3 or TRBV12-4 to TRBJ2-1; no clear D. The CDR3 totals 12 residues. Trimming took off 5 bases at V and 7 bases at J, with 9 bases between the two ends. The CDR3 DNA reads as TGTGCCAGCAGTGAACTCGGAAATGAGCAGTTCTTC. Translation gives CASSELGNEQFF.

The gene calls are TRBV7-9 and TRBJ2-1, with a weak D call TRBD1 (7 bases). The CDR3 is 15 residues long. Looked up from germline, CDR1 is SEHNR and CDR2 is FQNEAQ (reference sequence). Trimming pared 1 base from V and 5 bases from J, leaving 12 bases between. CDR3 sequence (DNA): TGTGCCAGCAGCTTAGGCCAGGGGGGAAACAATGAGCAGTTCTTC. The encoded protein is CASSLGQGGNNEQFF.

This clone was seen a single time. J is TRBJ1-6 and V is TRBV29-1; D is undetermined. This CDR3 spans 14 amino acids. Germline CDR1 SQVTM, CDR2 ANQGSEA. Trimming stripped 6 bases from V and 6 bases from J, with 15 bases between. CDR3 residues: CSVAGTDPNSPLHF. DNA for the CDR3: TGCAGCGTCGCGGGAACAGACCCTAATTCACCCCTCCACTTT.